Listed below are T cell receptor beta chains from one sample, sequenced in a study of blood T cell repertoires in COVID-19. Profiled with immunoSEQ multiplex PCR; TCRdb holds only in-frame clones, not every one. This table has roughly 500,000 clones, over 75% appearing once. Source material: PBMCs or T cells enriched from blood (not recorded which). These TCRs come from a woman in her thirties or forties who had recovered from COVID-19. CDR3s include the opening cysteine and the closing phenylalanine or tryptophan. Each record gives: J gene, D gene, clone size, V gene, CDR3 length, CDR3 DNA, CDR3 protein. The D gene is left open where the match is weak. Clone size appears in some rows only: once, few, many, or a class for an expanded clone.

>TRBJ1-1|NA|NA|TRBV4-3|15
TGCGCCAGCAGCCAAGCAGGGGTAGGGAACACTGAAGCTTTCTTT
CASSQAGVGNTEAFF
>TRBJ2-7|TRBD2|NA|TRBV3-1/TRBV3-2|16
TGTGCCAGCGGATTGGGCATTCGCGGGAGTTACGACGAGCAGTACTTC
CASGLGIRGSYDEQYF
>TRBJ1-6|TRBD1|NA|TRBV27|18
TGTGCCAGCAGTTTATATGGCCCCGCGACAGGGCTTAATTCACCCCTCCACTTT
CASSLYGPATGLNSPLHF
>TRBJ1-3|NA|once|TRBV28|14
TGTGCCAGCAGTTTCTCCGGCTCTGGAAACACCATATATTTT
CASSFSGSGNTIYF
>TRBJ2-7|TRBD2|once|TRBV14|15
TGTGCCAGCAGCCACTCAGCGGGAGGGCCTTACGAGCAGTACTTC
CASSHSAGGPYEQYF
>TRBJ1-5|NA|NA|TRBV27|13
TGTGCCAGCAGTTTCGACGGGTATCAGCCCCAGCATTTT
CASSFDGYQPQHF
>TRBJ1-5|TRBD1|NA|TRBV5-5|15
TGTGCCAGCAGCGGGAGTACAGGGGGCGGTCAGCCCCAGCATTTT
CASSGSTGGGQPQHF
>TRBJ2-1|NA|NA|TRBV9|11
TGTGCCAGCAGCCCCGACAATGAGCAGTTCTTC
CASSPDNEQFF
>TRBJ2-1|TRBD2|NA|TRBV5-1|15
TGCGCCAGCAGCTTGGGCGGGAGGGCCCCCAATGAGCAGTTCTTC
CASSLGGRAPNEQFF
>TRBJ2-1|TRBD1|NA|TRBV4-3|18
TGCGCCAGCAGCCAAGGGGACAGGGGGTTTAGCTCCTACAATGAGCAGTTCTTC
CASSQGDRGFSSYNEQFF
>TRBJ1-4|NA|NA|TRBV2|15
TGTGCCAGCAGTGCCCGTCAGGGAACTAATGAAAAACTGTTTTTT
CASSARQGTNEKLFF
>TRBJ1-4|TRBD1|NA|TRBV5-5|13
TGTGCCAGCAAGACAGGGGGCGCGAAAAAACTGTTTTTT
CASKTGGAKKLFF
>TRBJ1-1|NA|NA|TRBV15|16
TGTGCCACCAGCAGAGAGTTAGGAGGGACGAACACTGAAGCTTTCTTT
CATSRELGGTNTEAFF
>TRBJ2-3|NA|NA|TRBV19|14
TGTGCCAGTAGTGTACGGACTAGCACAGATACGCAGTATTTT
CASSVRTSTDTQYF
>TRBJ1-5|TRBD1|NA|TRBV7-8|17
TGTGCCAGCAGCCTATTAAGCCCAGGGGGCGGGAATCAGCCCCAGCATTTT
CASSLLSPGGGNQPQHF
>TRBJ2-2|TRBD2|NA|TRBV11-2|14
TGTGCCAGCAGAACCTTAGCGGGCTCCGGGGAGCTGTTTTTT
CASRTLAGSGELFF
>TRBJ1-1|NA|NA|TRBV29-1|15
TGCAGCGTTGGGTCGGGGTGGGCAATGAACACTGAAGCTTTCTTT
CSVGSGWAMNTEAFF
>TRBJ1-2|TRBD1|NA|TRBV11-3|16
TGTGCCAGCAGCCTACGGACAGGGAGTCTCAATGATGGCTACACCTTC
CASSLRTGSLNDGYTF
>TRBJ1-2|TRBD1|NA|TRBV19|14
TGTGCCAGTAGTACTTTACAGGGGGCTTATGGCTACACCTTC
CASSTLQGAYGYTF
>TRBJ1-1|NA|NA|TRBV30|14
TGTGCCTGGACCGGGGGGTGGCCTAGCACTGAAGCTTTCTTT
CAWTGGWPSTEAFF